What follows describes a single T cell receptor (beta chain). Trimming cost V 3 bases and J 7 bases, with 7 bases left between them. CDR1 and CDR2 (germline): LNHDA, SQIVND (reference sequence). The CDR3 spans 12 residues. This sample is drawn from a study of blood T cell repertoires in COVID-19. TCRdb's copy holds only in-frame clones and misses some; the assay was immunoSEQ multiplex PCR. The sample has 250,000 to 350,000 clones; roughly 90% are singletons. The sample was peripheral blood. The clonotype was recovered from a woman aged 25 to 39 with COVID-19, enrolled during active disease. The chain has TRBV19 and TRBJ1-5; D gene ambiguous. CDR3 sequence reads: CASSIPPQPQHF. The CDR3 region has the DNA TGTGCCAGTAGTATCCCTCCCCAGCCCCAGCATTTT.